The following is a TCR beta chain sequence with its context. Its antigen is unknown. The record originates from a study of cytomegalovirus exposure and HLA in healthy donors. With 2 bases clipped from V and 2 bases from J, the junction kept 7 bases outside the gene matches. Looked up from germline, CDR1 is MDHEN and CDR2 is SYDVKM. This CDR3 spans 16 amino acids. Some clones are missing from TCRdb's copy, which holds only in-frame ones; the method was immunoSEQ multiplex PCR. The repertoire includes 200,000 or so clones, about 90% of them detected once, and around 3% sits in the top ten. Points from the study as a whole: The tendency of first-cohort TCR clusters to co-occur in the 120 or so validation repertoires emerged from a later analysis. The study put under 200 TCR beta chains on its list as cytomegalovirus-associated.

The V call is TRBV28, the J call TRBJ2-7; 9 nucleotides match TRBD2. The receptor comes from a woman younger than 35 in good health and CMV-seronegative. The sequencing sample was made of PBMCs. DNA of the CDR3: TGTGCCAGCAGTTTAACCCGGGCTAGCGGGGCCTACGAGCAGTACTTC. Translating gives CASSLTRASGAYEQYF.